This TCR beta chain stems from a study of shared clonotypes between healthy human individuals. Study findings and constraints: Memory subsets generally showed smaller estimated richness than naive subsets did.

The CDR3 has 13 residues. With V trimmed by 5 bases and J by 2 bases, 2 bases remained unmatched. CDR1 is SGHAT and CDR2 is FQNNGV in the germline V gene. Every one of the donors was a Caucasian adult that lived in Nashville, Tennessee. Several immunoSEQ 96-well plates shared each subset's DNA, each plate a replicate. Sequenced by immunoSEQ multiplex PCR; TCRdb stores in-frame clones only, minus some. The sample records just over 2,000,000 clones, roughly 94% being singletons. This clone was observed once. Its target is unknown. A read error is possible here, since a much larger clone lies one base away. The sample holds other DNA sequences that translate to the same CDR3.

This sequence was found in a man aged 18 to 35 in good health. The sample comprised naive CD4+ T cells sorted from blood. Subset specified: CD45RA+ positively selected. The chain joins TRBV11-2 to TRBJ1-2; 7 bases align to TRBD1. The chain's CDR3 is CASSPQGNYGYTF. The CDR3 region has the DNA TGTGCCAGCAGCCCACAGGGGAACTATGGCTACACCTTC. The full variable domain, with the rest looked up from reference TRBV11-2 and TRBJ1-2, is EAGVAQSPRYKIIEKRQSVAFWCNPISGHATLYWYQQILGQGPKLLIQFQNNGVVDDSQLPKDRFSAERLKGVDSTLKIQPAKLEDSAVYLCASSPQGNYGYTFGSGTRLTVV.